A selection of T cell receptor beta chains follows, all from one sample in a study of post-analysis software for immune sequencing data. MiXCR, run by TCRdb on the PCR reads, gives a single entry per CDR3 protein. The sample includes some 700,000 distinct CDR3 sequences, over 45% of them seen just once. The sequencing input was blood. Receptors originate from a girl aged 2 to 9 with multiple sclerosis. Each CDR3 is given with its conserved first and last residue. A D gene is named only where the DNA matches it firmly. Expanded clones are given a class, and other clones once, few, many or no size at all.

d_call	v_call	clone_size	j_call	cdr3_aa	cdr3_nt
NA	TRBV28	once	TRBJ2-3	CASSVREDTQYF	TGTGCCAGCAGTGTCCGTGAAGATACGCAGTATTTT
NA	TRBV7-2	once	TRBJ2-2	CASSLYDGSTSGTGELFF	TGTGCCAGCAGCTTATATGACGGGTCTACGTCGGGCACCGGGGAGCTGTTTTTT
NA	TRBV5-1	once	TRBJ2-5	CASSLAQARRETQYF	TGCGCCAGCAGCTTGGCCCAGGCAAGGCGGGAGACCCAGTACTTC
NA	TRBV19	NA	TRBJ2-7	CASSGPLFYEQYF	TGTGCCAGTAGCGGGCCCCTCTTCTACGAGCAGTACTTC
NA	TRBV5-1	NA	TRBJ2-1	CASSPWGGSNDEQFF	TGCGCCAGCAGCCCTTGGGGGGGCTCTAACGATGAGCAGTTCTTC
NA	TRBV12-3/TRBV12-4	NA	TRBJ1-4	CASSLGPTSEKLFF	TGTGCCAGCAGTTTGGGACCGACAAGTGAAAAACTGTTTTTT
NA	TRBV20-1	NA	TRBJ2-1	CSARYRSSYNEQFF	TGCAGTGCTAGGTACAGGAGCTCCTACAATGAGCAGTTCTTC
NA	TRBV29-1	NA	TRBJ2-5	CSVDADSTGSKQYF	TGCAGCGTTGATGCGGACTCCACGGGCTCTAAGCAGTACTTC
TRBD2	TRBV20-1	NA	TRBJ2-3	CSARVQGSGYGDTQYF	TGCAGTGCTAGAGTGCAAGGTAGCGGGTATGGAGATACGCAGTATTTT
TRBD1	TRBV7-2	NA	TRBJ2-7	CASSLSGTGDEQYF	TGTGCCAGCAGCCTCTCCGGGACAGGGGACGAGCAGTACTTC
TRBD2	TRBV5-6	NA	TRBJ2-7	CASSIASGEQYF	TGTGCCAGCAGCATTGCTAGCGGGGAGCAGTACTTC
NA	TRBV9	NA	TRBJ2-7	CASSVELRGPPYEQYF	TGTGCCAGCAGCGTAGAACTCAGGGGACCACCCTACGAGCAGTACTTC
TRBD1	TRBV15	NA	TRBJ1-2	CATSGGTAAYGYTF	TGTGCCACCAGCGGTGGGACAGCAGCCTATGGCTACACCTTC
NA	TRBV5-1	NA	TRBJ1-1	CASSFMTNTEAFF	TGCGCCAGCAGCTTTATGACGAACACTGAAGCTTTCTTT
NA	TRBV10-2	NA	TRBJ2-7	CASSELGGSYEQYF	TGCGCCAGCAGTGAGTTAGGGGGCTCCTACGAGCAGTACTTC
TRBD1	TRBV29-1	NA	TRBJ2-3	CSAQGVFRDTQYF	TGCAGCGCCCAGGGGGTGTTCAGAGATACGCAGTATTTT
NA	TRBV7-9	NA	TRBJ2-3	CASSWLGDTQYF	TGTGCCAGCAGCTGGCTGGGAGATACGCAGTATTTT
NA	TRBV12-3/TRBV12-4	NA	TRBJ1-1	CASRWGARRGTEAFF	TGTGCCAGCAGATGGGGGGCCCGGAGGGGCACTGAAGCTTTCTTT
NA	TRBV14	NA	TRBJ2-5	CASSLLQKETQYF	TGTGCCAGCAGCCTACTACAGAAAGAGACCCAGTACTTC
NA	TRBV29-1	NA	TRBJ2-2	CSVAVWTGELFF	TGCAGCGTTGCAGTCTGGACCGGGGAGCTGTTTTTT
TRBD1	TRBV12-3/TRBV12-4	NA	TRBJ1-2	CASARGGIDYGYTF	TGTGCCAGCGCCAGGGGGGGTATAGACTATGGCTACACCTTC
TRBD2	TRBV20-1	NA	TRBJ2-7	CSASGGGAYEQYF	TGCAGTGCTAGCGGCGGGGGGGCGTACGAGCAGTACTTC
NA	TRBV12-3/TRBV12-4	few	TRBJ2-3	CASRLSDTQYF	TGTGCCAGCAGGTTGTCAGATACGCAGTATTTT
NA	TRBV12-3/TRBV12-4	NA	TRBJ1-2	CASSLAQGPYGYTF	TGTGCCAGCAGTTTGGCGCAGGGGCCCTATGGCTACACCTTC
NA	TRBV25-1	NA	TRBJ2-1	CASSVVQEQFF	TGTGCCAGCAGTGTGGTCCAAGAGCAGTTCTTC
NA	TRBV7-8	once	TRBJ2-3	CASSSGGRDTQYF	TGTGCCAGCAGCTCCGGAGGAAGAGATACGCAGTATTTT
TRBD1	TRBV2	NA	TRBJ1-2	CASSEGRTGDGGYTF	TGTGCCAGCAGTGAAGGGCGGACAGGGGATGGTGGCTACACCTTC
TRBD2	TRBV20-1	few	TRBJ2-1	CSARDDMGLEKFF	TGCAGTGCTAGAGATGACATGGGACTAGAAAAGTTCTTC
TRBD1	TRBV20-1	NA	TRBJ2-4	CSARRLGTGGSKNIQYF	TGCAGTGCTAGAAGGCTTGGGACAGGGGGATCCAAAAACATTCAGTACTTC
NA	TRBV3-1	NA	TRBJ1-1	CASSRPRGGADEAFF	TGTGCCAGCAGCCGCCCCCGTGGCGGCGCGGATGAAGCTTTCTTT
NA	TRBV20-1	NA	TRBJ2-7	CSARGPRTYEQYF	TGCAGTGCTAGAGGCCCCAGAACCTACGAGCAGTACTTC
TRBD2	TRBV7-9	NA	TRBJ2-2	CASRRLAGGGTGELFF	TGTGCCAGCAGGCGACTAGCGGGAGGAGGGACCGGGGAGCTGTTTTTT
TRBD1	TRBV5-1	NA	TRBJ2-3	CASSFRDRRNTDTQYF	TGCGCCAGCAGCTTCCGGGACAGGAGAAACACAGATACGCAGTATTTT
TRBD1	TRBV4-1	NA	TRBJ2-3	CASSQGGQAVDTQYF	TGCGCCAGCAGCCAAGGAGGACAGGCGGTAGATACGCAGTATTTT
NA	TRBV4-2	NA	TRBJ2-5	CASSQTGSPSSETQYF	TGTGCCAGCAGCCAGACCGGGAGCCCGAGCTCAGAGACCCAGTACTTC
TRBD1	TRBV28	NA	TRBJ2-4	CASSPRQRGQWEIQYF	TGTGCCAGCAGTCCACGGCAGAGGGGACAGTGGGAGATTCAGTACTTC
NA	TRBV20-1	few	TRBJ2-1	CSAVGGPTYNEQFF	TGCAGTGCTGTAGGAGGCCCTACCTACAATGAGCAGTTCTTC
NA	TRBV7-2	NA	TRBJ1-1	CASTPGLNTEAFF	TGTGCCAGCACCCCGGGGCTAAACACTGAAGCTTTCTTT
TRBD2	TRBV29-1	NA	TRBJ2-5	CSGATSGEVRETQYF	TGCAGCGGCGCGACTAGCGGGGAGGTCCGAGAGACCCAGTACTTC
TRBD1	TRBV25-1	few	TRBJ1-1	CASKPAAGGSEAFF	TGTGCCAGCAAACCTGCGGCAGGGGGTTCTGAAGCTTTCTTT
NA	TRBV27	few	TRBJ2-1	CASSLGQGADEQFF	TGTGCCAGCAGTTTAGGCCAGGGAGCAGATGAGCAGTTCTTC
TRBD1	TRBV3-1	NA	TRBJ1-1	CASSQDGTGLSEAAFF	TGTGCCAGCAGCCAAGACGGGACAGGGCTTAGCGAAGCGGCTTTCTTT
NA	TRBV20-1	few	TRBJ2-3	CSAVQITQYF	TGCAGTGCCGTACAGATAACGCAGTATTTT